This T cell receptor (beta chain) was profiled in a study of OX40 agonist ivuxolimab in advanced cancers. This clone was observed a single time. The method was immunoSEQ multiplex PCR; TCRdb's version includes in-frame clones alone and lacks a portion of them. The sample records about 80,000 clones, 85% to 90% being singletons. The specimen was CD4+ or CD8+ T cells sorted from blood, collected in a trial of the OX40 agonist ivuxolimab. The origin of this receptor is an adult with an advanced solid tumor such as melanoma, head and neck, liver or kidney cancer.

The chain's CDR3 is CASTVLVGAEQYF. The CDR3 nucleotides are TGCGCCAGCACTGTACTAGTGGGGGCCGAGCAGTACTTC. V gene TRBV10-2 combines with J gene TRBJ2-7; a possible D gene is TRBD1 (6 bases). With 7 bases removed from V and 6 bases from J, the gap between germline ends came to 16 bases. Per the germline V gene, CDR1 is WSHSY and CDR2 is SAAADI. This CDR3 contains 13 residues.